This T cell receptor (beta chain) was observed in a study of cytomegalovirus exposure and HLA in healthy donors. V dropped 5 bases and J dropped 5; count of bases not matched to a gene: 8. The CDR3 totals 16 residues. Germline CDR1 is LNHDA and CDR2 is SQIVND (reference sequence). This clone was seen a handful of times. In the PCR, 60 Vbeta and 13 Jbeta primers were used. Some clones are missing from TCRdb's copy, which holds only in-frame ones; the method was immunoSEQ multiplex PCR. The table has more than 90,000 clones, around 64% seen once; the top ten hold approximately 9%. Nominally healthy donors were sampled, though unrecorded immune exposures were likely.

The rearrangement uses TRBV19 and TRBJ1-5; TRBD1 matches 11 bases. The clonotype comes from a man aged 25 to 45 in good health and CMV-seropositive. Sequencing was performed on PBMCs. As DNA, the CDR3 is TGTGCCAGTAGTGAAAGGACAGGGGGCAAATATCAGCCCCAGCATTTT. Residues: CASSERTGGKYQPQHF. Complete variable domain (other parts from reference TRBV19 and TRBJ1-5): DGGITQSPKYLFRKEGQNVTLSCEQNLNHDAMYWYRQDPGQGLRLIYYSQIVNDFQKGDIAEGYSVSREKKESFPLTVTSAQKNPTAFYLCASSERTGGKYQPQHFGDGTRLSIL.